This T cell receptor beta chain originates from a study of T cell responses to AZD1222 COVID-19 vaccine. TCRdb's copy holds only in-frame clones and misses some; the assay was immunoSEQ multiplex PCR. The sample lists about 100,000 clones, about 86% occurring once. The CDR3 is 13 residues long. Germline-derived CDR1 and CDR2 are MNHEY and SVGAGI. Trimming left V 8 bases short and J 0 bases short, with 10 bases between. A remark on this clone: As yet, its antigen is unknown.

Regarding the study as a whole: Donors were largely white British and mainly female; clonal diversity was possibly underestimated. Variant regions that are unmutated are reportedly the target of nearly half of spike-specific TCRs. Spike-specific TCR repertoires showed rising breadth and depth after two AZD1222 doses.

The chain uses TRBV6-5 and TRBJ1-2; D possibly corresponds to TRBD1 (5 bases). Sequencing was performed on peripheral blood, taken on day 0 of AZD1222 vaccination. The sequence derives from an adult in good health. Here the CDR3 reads CASVQDSNYGYTF. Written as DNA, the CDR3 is TGTGCCAGCGTACAGGATTCTAACTATGGCTACACCTTC.